The clone carrying this T cell receptor (beta chain) was counted a few times. Its antigen is unidentified. A read error may produce the germline difference seen at one junction end. This record comes from a study of CD8 T cells in ankylosing spondylitis. Study-level points and caveats: Reports of some motif variants in reactive arthritis synovial fluid and blood predate this one. A motif in TCR beta, a set of about eight highly homologous variants, appeared characteristic of ankylosing spondylitis blood.

TCRdb redid the calling of the 5' RACE reads with MiXCR, one entry per CDR3 protein. This table holds nearly 250,000 distinct CDR3 sequences, more than 25% found once. The source is a male donor with ankylosing spondylitis or in good health (not recorded which). The sequencing sample was made of blood, either unsorted or a sorted T cell fraction (not recorded which).

The CDR3 nucleotides read TGTGCCATCAGTAGCGGGGGGTCCTCCAATGAGCAGTTCTTC. This codes for CAISSGGSSNEQFF. The rearrangement uses TRBV10-3 and TRBJ2-1; 9 nucleotides agree with TRBD2. CDR3 length equals 14 residues. Germline CDR1 reads ENHRY; CDR2 reads SYGVKD.